This T cell receptor (beta chain) came from a study of vaccination effects on CD4 cells after COVID-19. General study points: Marked clonal contraction of infection- and vaccine-induced clones was seen late after vaccination.

With roughly 10 days of culture completed, CD4+ T cells were isolated. The study found no prior SARS-CoV-2 infection in the vaccine recipients, who tested negative for nucleocapsid antibodies. Each culture had half its medium swapped for IL-2 medium on days 3 and 7. Remarks on this clone: Its antigen remains unidentified.

Sequencing used immunoSEQ multiplex PCR; TCRdb keeps in-frame clones, though not all of them. The sample has 45,000 to 75,000 clones, over 65% seen once. Germline V gives CDR1 SGHTA, CDR2 FQGNSA. Losses at the gene ends were 4 bases for V and 7 bases for J; bases not matched to a gene: 8. The CDR3 is made up of 15 amino acids. The clonotype was recovered from a human donor who received a COVID-19 vaccine. The sequences come from CD4+ T cells from PBMCs cultured without peptide, collected before COVID-19 vaccination. The V call is TRBV7-2, the J call TRBJ1-4; TRBD1 matches 8 bases. DNA of the CDR3: TGTGCCAGCAGCTACGACAGGGGAATTGGTGAAAAACTGTTTTTT. Its translation: CASSYDRGIGEKLFF.